This TCR beta chain was identified during a study of beta chain features in type 1 diabetes. Findings of the study overall: TCRB CDR3s from Type 1 diabetes patients were moderately but significantly shorter in all four CD4+ subsets.

It was via CD45RO/CCR7/CD25/CD127/CD95/CD27 that CD4+ naive, central memory, regulatory and stem cell-like memory cells were sorted. The CDR3 totals 14 residues. J lost 6 bases, V lost 6 bases, and 7 bases had no gene match. CDR1 is MNHNY and CDR2 is SVGAGI in the germline V gene (reference sequence). What was sequenced were expressed TCRB transcripts, since all of the isolated RNA had been reverse transcribed. TCRdb's table, derived via immunoSEQ multiplex PCR, lists solely in-frame clones and lacks some. Found here are roughly 150,000 clones, approximately 8% of them singletons; the top ten hold 0.94%. This clone has a count of ten or more. Its antigen is currently unknown. This same CDR3 is encoded by further DNA sequences in the sample.

Sequences were obtained from central memory CD4+ T cells from blood. This TCR derives from a woman between 40 and 55 years old with type 1 diabetes. The rearrangement uses TRBV6-6 and TRBJ2-1; 8 bases are shared with TRBD1. The CDR3 spells CASSLDRERNEQFF. CDR3 nucleotides: TGTGCCAGCAGCCTGGACAGGGAGCGCAATGAGCAGTTCTTC.